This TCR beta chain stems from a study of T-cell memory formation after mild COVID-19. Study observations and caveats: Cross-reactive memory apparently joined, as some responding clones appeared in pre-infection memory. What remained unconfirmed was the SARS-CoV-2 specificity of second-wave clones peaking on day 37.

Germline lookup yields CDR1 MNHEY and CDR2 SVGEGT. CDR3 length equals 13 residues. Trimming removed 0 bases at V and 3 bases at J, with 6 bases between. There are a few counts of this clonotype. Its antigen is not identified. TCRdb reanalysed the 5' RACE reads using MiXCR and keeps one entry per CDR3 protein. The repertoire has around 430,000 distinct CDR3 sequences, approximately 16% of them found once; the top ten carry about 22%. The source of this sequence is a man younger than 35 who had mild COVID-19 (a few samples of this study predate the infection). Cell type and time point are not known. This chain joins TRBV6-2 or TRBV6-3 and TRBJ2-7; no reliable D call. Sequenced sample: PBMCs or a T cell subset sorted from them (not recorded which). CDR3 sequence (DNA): TGTGCCAGCAGTTACTCGAGTTTCTACGAGCAGTACTTC. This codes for CASSYSSFYEQYF.